These 24 T cell receptor beta chains were all obtained from the same sample, sequenced in a study of T cell repertoires in cytomegalovirus infection. Their specific antigens are unknown. In TCRdb, the reads were re-called with MiXCR into one record per CDR3 protein. The repertoire has about 900,000 distinct CDR3 sequences, roughly 30% of them found once; the top ten carry more than 13%. The input for sequencing was cultured CD8+ T cells from PBMCs, taken from culture after CMV antigen stimulation. The receptors shown here come from a human donor in good health (CMV status not recorded). Some clones in this sample may be carry-over from other donors' samples.

This clonotype was counted a few times. The chain couples TRBV6-2 or TRBV6-3 to TRBJ2-1, with D perhaps matching TRBD1 or TRBD2 (5 bases each). Germline-derived CDR1 and CDR2 are MNHEY and SVGEGT. V shed 2 bases and J shed 2 bases, with 16 bases lying between them. This CDR3 region has 17 residues. The CDR3 here is CASSYNRDRQTYNEQFF. The CDR3 DNA is TGTGCCAGCAGTTACAACCGGGACCGACAAACCTACAATGAGCAGTTCTTC.

The V gene is TRBV2, the J gene TRBJ1-2; the D gene is possibly TRBD1 (5 bases). V was pared by 11 bases and J by 3 bases, with 16 bases between. The CDR3 loop spans 13 amino acids. In germline, CDR1 is SNHLY, CDR2 FYNNEI. CDR3 nucleotide sequence: TGTGCCTGCGAGGAGGGGACGGACTATGGCTACACCTTC. Its protein product is CACEEGTDYGYTF.

The chain joins TRBV6-2 or TRBV6-3 to TRBJ2-5; D is unclear. The CDR3 is 13 amino acids. Germline values: CDR1 MNHEY, CDR2 SVGEGT. Trimming stripped 6 bases from V and 7 bases from J, with 15 bases between. The CDR3 is CASSPGVGGTQYF. CDR3 sequence (DNA): TGTGCCAGCAGCCCAGGAGTTGGCGGGACCCAGTACTTC.

This clonotype occurred a few times. The gene calls are TRBV19 and TRBJ2-3; D not certain. CDR3 length: 15 amino acids. V lost 1 base and J 0 bases, leaving 8 bases between the germline ends. Germline V gene lookup returns CDR1 LNHDA and CDR2 SQIVND (reference sequence). Written as DNA, the CDR3 is TGTGCCAGTAGTATAGGAGTGGTTAGCACAGATACGCAGTATTTT. Its translation is CASSIGVVSTDTQYF.

This clonotype was counted only a few times. The V and J genes are TRBV6-2 or TRBV6-3 and TRBJ1-1, with D maybe TRBD1 (6 bases). V lost 7 bases and J lost 4, with 28 bases in between. There are 18 residues in the CDR3. Germline V gene lookup returns CDR1 MNHEY and CDR2 SVGEGT. CDR3 coding DNA: TGTGCCAGCACTCCGGCGGGACGGAAGGGGGGAAAAGGCACTGAAGCTTTCTTT. It encodes CASTPAGRKGGKGTEAFF.

The chain employs TRBV6-1 and TRBJ1-1; D uncertain. Looked up from germline, CDR1 is MNHNS and CDR2 is SASEGT. The CDR3 consists of 11 residues. Trimming took 10 bases from V and 1 from J, leaving 7 bases between them. CDR3 amino acids: CAIYKNTEAFF. For the CDR3, the DNA is TGTGCCATTTACAAGAACACTGAAGCTTTCTTT.

Comments on this clonotype: A much larger clonotype is one base distant, so this may be a read error. V is TRBV7-8 and J is TRBJ2-7; 10 bases agree with TRBD2. This CDR3 contains 14 residues. The germline gives CDR1 SGHVS, CDR2 FQNEAQ. The CDR3, as DNA: TGTACCAGCAGCTTAGCGGGGGGCCGCTACGAGCAGTACTTC. This sequence encodes CTSSLAGGRYEQYF.

The V gene is TRBV10-3, the J gene TRBJ2-1; TRBD2 aligns across 9 bases. Unmatched junction bases numbered 6, after V lost 3 bases and J lost 6 bases. Germline CDR1 is ENHRY and CDR2 is SYGVKD. The CDR3 runs 15 residues. The CDR3 reads CAISEVTSGSNEQFF. The CDR3 nucleotides read TGTGCCATCAGTGAAGTGACTAGCGGAAGCAATGAGCAGTTCTTC.

CDR3 loop: CASSLPRDRAYTGELFF. CDR3 DNA: TGTGCCAGCAGCCTTCCGAGGGACAGGGCTTACACCGGGGAGCTGTTTTTT. The rearrangement links TRBV7-9 to TRBJ2-2; 9 bases align to TRBD1. Germline V CDR1 and CDR2: SEHNR, FQNEAQ (reference sequence). The CDR3 loop spans 17 amino acids. The ends lost 5 bases at V and 3 bases at J; junction bases unmatched: 10.

There are many counts of this clonotype. The chain combines TRBV7-9 with TRBJ2-1, with D hard to call. V was clipped by 1 base and J by 10 bases, with 8 bases between them. The CDR3 sequence is 12 residues long. Germline V gene sequence: CDR1 SEHNR, CDR2 FQNEAQ (reference sequence). CDR3 DNA sequence: TGTGCCAGCAGCTTAGGAGACGGGGAGCAGTTCTTC. Encoded protein: CASSLGDGEQFF.

This CDR3 reads CASSPIVRDVNEKLFF. Here the CDR3 DNA reads TGCGCCAGCAGTCCGATCGTCCGGGACGTTAATGAAAAACTGTTTTTT. The rearrangement links TRBV4-1 to TRBJ1-4, with a possible D match to TRBD1 (5 bases). V shed 6 bases and J shed 4 bases, with 18 bases lying between them. The CDR3 runs 16 residues. Germline assignment: CDR1 MGHRA and CDR2 YSYEKL.

This chain links TRBV14 with TRBJ2-1; TRBD1 matches at 7 bases. The CDR3 consists of 14 residues. Per germline, CDR1 SGHDN and CDR2 FVKESK. The J segment lost 3 bases and the V segment lost 3 bases, leaving 2 bases of the junction unmatched. The CDR3 sequence is CASSHGTVYNEQFF. The CDR3 nucleotides read TGTGCCAGCAGCCACGGGACAGTCTACAATGAGCAGTTCTTC.

V gene TRBV12-3 or TRBV12-4 combines with J gene TRBJ2-1, with 9 nucleotides matching TRBD1. The junction had 9 bases not matched to a gene; V was cut back by 3 bases and J by 6 bases. This CDR3 is 16 amino acids long. The CDR3: CASSFPTGGAVNEQFF. DNA of the CDR3: TGTGCCAGCAGTTTCCCGACAGGGGGGGCCGTCAATGAGCAGTTCTTC.

This clonotype was detected a few times. This rearrangement joins TRBV6-1 to TRBJ2-5; D unclear. The germline gives CDR1 MNHNS, CDR2 SASEGT. V was trimmed by 2 bases and J by 2 bases, leaving 12 bases between them. The CDR3 sequence is 15 residues long. The CDR3 coding sequence is TGTGCCAGCAGTGAAATCCTACGTTTACAAGAGACCCAGTACTTC. Translation: CASSEILRLQETQYF.

The sample holds a few counts of this clonotype. This chain links TRBV6-1 with TRBJ1-5; no definite D call. Germline V CDR1 and CDR2: MNHNS, SASEGT. The CDR3 runs 13 residues. The CDR3 sequence is CAARDDSNQPQHF. DNA for the CDR3: TGTGCGGCCCGGGATGATAGCAATCAGCCCCAGCATTTT.

This clonotype was counted ten times or more. V is TRBV12-3 or TRBV12-4 and J is TRBJ2-5; 11 bases map to TRBD2. After removal of 2 bases from V and 1 base from J, the junction contained 0 bases not matched to a gene. There are 15 residues in the CDR3. The DNA of the CDR3 is TGTGCCAGCAGTTTAACTAGCGGGAGCCAAGAGACCCAGTACTTC. The encoded protein is CASSLTSGSQETQYF.

CDR3 coding DNA: TGTGCCACCAGTGATATCGGACTAGCGGGGGGCCGGTACCAAGAGACCCAGTACTTC. It codes for CATSDIGLAGGRYQETQYF. The rearrangement links TRBV24-1 to TRBJ2-5; 14 bases are a match to TRBD2. Germline V gene lookup returns CDR1 KGHDR and CDR2 SFDVKD. With V trimmed by 3 bases and J by 0 bases, 8 bases remained unmatched. The CDR3 length is 19 residues.

The V and J genes are TRBV28 and TRBJ1-3, with D possibly matching TRBD1 (6 bases). Germline V CDR1 and CDR2: MDHEN, SYDVKM. The germline V and J ends were trimmed by 8 bases and 0 bases, with 11 bases remaining between them. There are 14 residues in the CDR3. CDR3 nucleotide sequence: TGTGCCAGCGAGGGGGACAACTCTGGAAACACCATATATTTT. It translates to CASEGDNSGNTIYF.

This chain joins TRBV6-1 and TRBJ2-3; D is possibly TRBD1 (7 bases). The V end lost 0 bases, the J end lost 6 bases, and 16 bases lay between the germline ends. Germline V lookup: CDR1 MNHNS, CDR2 SASEGT. The CDR3 loop spans 16 amino acids. The CDR3: CASSEAASPGGDTQYF. The CDR3 DNA follows: TGTGCCAGCAGTGAAGCCGCATCGCCAGGGGGGGATACGCAGTATTTT.

The chain joins TRBV6-5 to TRBJ2-3; no reliable D call. Germline CDR1 reads MNHEY; CDR2 reads SVGAGI. V lost 10 bases to trimming and J lost 6 bases, with 14 bases between them. This CDR3 contains 12 residues. CDR3 DNA sequence: TGTGCCACTGGAATATCATCCGATACGCAGTATTTT. As protein: CATGISSDTQYF.

A few counts support this clonotype. J is TRBJ1-2 and V is TRBV10-3; 7 nucleotides match TRBD1. Germline-derived CDR1 and CDR2 are ENHRY and SYGVKD. V shed 2 bases, J shed 7 bases, and the junction held 10 bases outside the gene matches. This CDR3 is built from 15 residues. The CDR3 region is CAISETGASYVGYTF. As DNA, the CDR3 is TGTGCCATCAGTGAGACAGGGGCCTCTTACGTTGGCTACACCTTC.

The chain is built from TRBV7-9 and TRBJ2-2; D is unclear. Germline V gene data show CDR1 as SEHNR and CDR2 as FQNEAQ (reference sequence). CDR3 length: 15 residues. V lost 4 bases, J lost 5 bases, and 14 bases lay in between. The DNA of the CDR3 is TGTGCCAGCAGCTCAGGTACCCAAGTTACCGGGGAGCTGTTTTTT. Its translation: CASSSGTQVTGELFF.

The chain employs TRBV4-1 and TRBJ2-3; TRBD2 matches 15 bases. CDR3 length: 17 residues. V was pared by 3 bases and J by 4 bases, with 5 bases of the junction left unmatched. The germline V gene has CDR1 MGHRA and CDR2 YSYEKL. The CDR3 coding sequence is TGCGCCAGCAGCCATGGGACTAGCGGGGGGCTGGCAGATACGCAGTATTTT. Its translation: CASSHGTSGGLADTQYF.

The chain combines TRBV6-1 with TRBJ2-1; TRBD1 matches 7 bases. The CDR3 sequence is 14 residues long. The V gene's germline CDR1 is MNHNS and CDR2 SASEGT. The junction had 5 bases not matched to a gene; V was cut back by 6 bases and J by 3 bases. Written as DNA, the CDR3 is TGTGCCAGCAGAGGGACAGAGAGCTACAATGAGCAGTTCTTC. It translates to CASRGTESYNEQFF.